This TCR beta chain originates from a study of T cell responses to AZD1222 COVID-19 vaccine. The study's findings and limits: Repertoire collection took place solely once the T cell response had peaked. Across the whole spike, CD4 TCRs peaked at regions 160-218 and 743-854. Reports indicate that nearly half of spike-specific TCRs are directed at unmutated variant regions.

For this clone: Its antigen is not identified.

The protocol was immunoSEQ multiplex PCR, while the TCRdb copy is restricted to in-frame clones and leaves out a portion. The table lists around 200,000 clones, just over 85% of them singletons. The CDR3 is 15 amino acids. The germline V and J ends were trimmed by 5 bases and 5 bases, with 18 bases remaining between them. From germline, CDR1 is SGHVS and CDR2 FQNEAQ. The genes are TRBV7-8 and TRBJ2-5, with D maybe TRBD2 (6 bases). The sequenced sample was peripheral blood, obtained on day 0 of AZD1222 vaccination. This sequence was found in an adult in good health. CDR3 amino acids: CASSPPLASGETQYF. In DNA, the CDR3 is TGTGCCAGCAGCCCACCTCTAGCGTCTGGGGAGACCCAGTACTTC.